Detailed here is one TCR beta chain. This sample was included in a study of chemoradiotherapy in HPV16-positive cancers. The data were produced by immunoSEQ multiplex PCR, yet TCRdb's version contains in-frame clones alone and is incomplete. The sample records about 1,800 clones, roughly 82% being singletons. Germline lookup yields CDR1 MGHRA and CDR2 YSYEKL. V was clipped by 0 bases and J by 4 bases, with 9 bases between them. The CDR3 covers 14 residues. This material consisted of tumor tissue, taken from a patient who underwent chemoradiotherapy. The chain couples TRBV4-1 to TRBJ1-2, with D uncertain. This sequence was found in a human donor with HPV-associated anogenital cancer. The CDR3 DNA sequence: TGCGCCAGCAGCCAAGATGGGGTCGGCTATGGCTACACCTTC. The encoded protein is CASSQDGVGYGYTF.